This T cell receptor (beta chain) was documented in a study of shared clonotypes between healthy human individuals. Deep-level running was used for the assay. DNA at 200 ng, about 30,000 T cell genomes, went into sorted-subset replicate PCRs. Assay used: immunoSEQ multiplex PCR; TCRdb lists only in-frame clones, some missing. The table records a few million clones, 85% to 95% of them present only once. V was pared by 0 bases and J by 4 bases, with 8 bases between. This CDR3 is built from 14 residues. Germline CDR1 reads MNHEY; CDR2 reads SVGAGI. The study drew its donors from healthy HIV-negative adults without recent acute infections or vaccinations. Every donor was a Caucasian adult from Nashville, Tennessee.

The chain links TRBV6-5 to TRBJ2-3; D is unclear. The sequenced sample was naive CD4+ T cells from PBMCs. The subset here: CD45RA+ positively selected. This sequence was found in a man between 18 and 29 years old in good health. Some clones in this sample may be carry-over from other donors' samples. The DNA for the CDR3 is TGTGCCAGCAGTTACTCAGGCTCAGCAGATACGCAGTATTTT. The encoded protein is CASSYSGSADTQYF.